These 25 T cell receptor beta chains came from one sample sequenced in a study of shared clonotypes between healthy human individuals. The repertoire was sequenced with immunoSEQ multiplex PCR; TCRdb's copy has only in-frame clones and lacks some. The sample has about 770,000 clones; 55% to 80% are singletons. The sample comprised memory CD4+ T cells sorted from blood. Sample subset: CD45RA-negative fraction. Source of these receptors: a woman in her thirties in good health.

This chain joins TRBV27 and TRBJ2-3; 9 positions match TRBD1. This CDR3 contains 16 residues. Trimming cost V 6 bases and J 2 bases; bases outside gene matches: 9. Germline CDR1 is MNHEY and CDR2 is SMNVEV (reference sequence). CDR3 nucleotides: TGTGCCAGCAGGGACAGGGGCCTATACGCCACAGATACGCAGTATTTT. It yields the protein CASRDRGLYATDTQYF.

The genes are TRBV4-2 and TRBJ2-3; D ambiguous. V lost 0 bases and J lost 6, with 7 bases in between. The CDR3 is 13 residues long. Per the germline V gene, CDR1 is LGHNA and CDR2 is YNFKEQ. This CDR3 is CASSQDGGDTQYF. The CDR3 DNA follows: TGTGCCAGCAGCCAAGATGGTGGGGATACGCAGTATTTT.

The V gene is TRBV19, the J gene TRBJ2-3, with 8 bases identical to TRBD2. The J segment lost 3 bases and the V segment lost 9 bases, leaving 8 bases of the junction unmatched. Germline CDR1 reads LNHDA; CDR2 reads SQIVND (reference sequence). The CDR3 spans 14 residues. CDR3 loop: CASQYGLATDTQYF. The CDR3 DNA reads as TGTGCCAGCCAATACGGACTAGCAACAGATACGCAGTATTTT.

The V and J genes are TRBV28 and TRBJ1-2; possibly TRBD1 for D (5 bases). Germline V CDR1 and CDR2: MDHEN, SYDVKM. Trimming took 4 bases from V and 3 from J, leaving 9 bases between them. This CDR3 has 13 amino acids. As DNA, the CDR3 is TGTGCCAGCAGTTCGACAGCGTACTATGGCTACACCTTC. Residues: CASSSTAYYGYTF.

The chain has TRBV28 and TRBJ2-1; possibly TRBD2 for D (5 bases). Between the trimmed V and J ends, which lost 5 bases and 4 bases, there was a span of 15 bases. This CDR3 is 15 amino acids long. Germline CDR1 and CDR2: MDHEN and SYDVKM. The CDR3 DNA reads TGTGCCAGCAGTGGCGACCCGAGGGTTTACAATGAGCAGTTCTTC. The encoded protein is CASSGDPRVYNEQFF.

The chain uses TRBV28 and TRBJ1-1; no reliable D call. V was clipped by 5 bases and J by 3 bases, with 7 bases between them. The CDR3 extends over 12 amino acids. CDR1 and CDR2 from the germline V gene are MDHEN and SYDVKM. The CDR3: CASSTRYTEAFF. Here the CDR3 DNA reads TGTGCCAGCAGTACCAGGTACACTGAAGCTTTCTTT.

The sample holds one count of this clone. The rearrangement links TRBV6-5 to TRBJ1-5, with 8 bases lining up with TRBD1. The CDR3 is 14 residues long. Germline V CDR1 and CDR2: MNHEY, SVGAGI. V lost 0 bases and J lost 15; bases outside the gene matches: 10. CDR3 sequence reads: CASSYSSGTGAGHF. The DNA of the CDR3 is TGTGCCAGCAGTTACTCTAGCGGGACAGGTGCCGGGCATTTT.

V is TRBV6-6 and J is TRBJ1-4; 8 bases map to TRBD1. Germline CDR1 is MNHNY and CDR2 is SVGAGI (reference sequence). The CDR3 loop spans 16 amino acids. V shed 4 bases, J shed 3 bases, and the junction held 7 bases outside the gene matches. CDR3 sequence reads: CASSSTTGVPNEKLFF. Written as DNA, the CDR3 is TGTGCCAGCAGTTCCACGACAGGGGTACCTAATGAAAAACTGTTTTTT.

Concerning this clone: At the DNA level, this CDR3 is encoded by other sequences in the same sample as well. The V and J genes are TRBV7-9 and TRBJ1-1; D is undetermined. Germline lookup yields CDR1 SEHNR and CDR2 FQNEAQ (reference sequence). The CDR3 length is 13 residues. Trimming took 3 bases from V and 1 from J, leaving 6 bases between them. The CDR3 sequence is CASSFSGNTEAFF. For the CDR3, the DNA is TGTGCCAGCAGCTTTTCCGGGAACACTGAAGCTTTCTTT.

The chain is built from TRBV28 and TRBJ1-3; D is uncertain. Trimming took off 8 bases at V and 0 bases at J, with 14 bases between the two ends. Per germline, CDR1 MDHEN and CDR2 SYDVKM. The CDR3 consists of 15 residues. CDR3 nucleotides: TGTGCCAGCTCAAGGGTGCGAATCTCTGGAAACACCATATATTTT. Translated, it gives CASSRVRISGNTIYF.

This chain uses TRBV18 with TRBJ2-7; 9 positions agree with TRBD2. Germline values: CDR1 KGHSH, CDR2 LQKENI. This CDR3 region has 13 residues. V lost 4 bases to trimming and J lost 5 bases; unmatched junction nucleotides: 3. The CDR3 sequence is CASSRGLAHEQYF. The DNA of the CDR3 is TGTGCCAGCTCACGGGGACTAGCCCACGAGCAGTACTTC.

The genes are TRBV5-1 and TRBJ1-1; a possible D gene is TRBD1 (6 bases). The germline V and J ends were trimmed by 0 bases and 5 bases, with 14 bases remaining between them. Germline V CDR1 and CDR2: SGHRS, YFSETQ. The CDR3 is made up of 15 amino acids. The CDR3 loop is CASSLARQGSTEAFF. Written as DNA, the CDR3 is TGCGCCAGCAGCTTGGCGAGGCAGGGGAGTACTGAAGCTTTCTTT.

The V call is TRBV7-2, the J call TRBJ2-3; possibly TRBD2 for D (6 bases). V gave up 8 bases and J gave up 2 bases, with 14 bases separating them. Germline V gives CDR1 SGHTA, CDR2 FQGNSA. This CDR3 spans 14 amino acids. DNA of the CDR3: TGTGCCAGCGAACCGGGACTTATCACAGATACGCAGTATTTT. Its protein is CASEPGLITDTQYF.

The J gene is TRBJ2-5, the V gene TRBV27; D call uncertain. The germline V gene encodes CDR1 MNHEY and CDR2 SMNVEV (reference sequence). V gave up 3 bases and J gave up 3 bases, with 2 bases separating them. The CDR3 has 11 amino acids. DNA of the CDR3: TGTGCCAGCAGTTTGAAAGAGACCCAGTACTTC. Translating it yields CASSLKETQYF.

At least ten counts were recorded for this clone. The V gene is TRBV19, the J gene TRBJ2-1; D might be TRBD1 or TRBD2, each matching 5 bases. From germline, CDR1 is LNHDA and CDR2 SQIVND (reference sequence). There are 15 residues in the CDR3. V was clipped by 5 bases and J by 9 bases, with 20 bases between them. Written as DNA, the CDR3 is TGTGCCAGTAGTCGAACCGGGACCCCGGCGGGTGAGCAGTTCTTC. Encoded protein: CASSRTGTPAGEQFF.

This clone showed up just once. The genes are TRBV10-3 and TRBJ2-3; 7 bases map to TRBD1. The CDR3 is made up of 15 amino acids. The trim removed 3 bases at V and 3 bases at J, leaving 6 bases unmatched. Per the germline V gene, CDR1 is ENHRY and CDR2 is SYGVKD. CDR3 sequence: CAISDSRDSTDTQYF. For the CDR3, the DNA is TGTGCCATCAGTGATTCCCGGGACAGTACAGATACGCAGTATTTT.

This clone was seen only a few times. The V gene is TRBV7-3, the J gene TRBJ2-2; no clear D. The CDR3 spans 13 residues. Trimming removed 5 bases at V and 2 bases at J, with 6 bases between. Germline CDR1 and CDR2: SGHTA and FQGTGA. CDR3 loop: CASSPLNTGELFF. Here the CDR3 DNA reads TGTGCCAGCAGCCCCCTTAACACCGGGGAGCTGTTTTTT.

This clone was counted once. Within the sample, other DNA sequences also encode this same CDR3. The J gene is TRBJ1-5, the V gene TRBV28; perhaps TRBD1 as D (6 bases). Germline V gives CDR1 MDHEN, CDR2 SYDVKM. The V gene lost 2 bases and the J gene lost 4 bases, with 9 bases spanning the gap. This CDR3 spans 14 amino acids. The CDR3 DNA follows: TGTGCCAGCAGTTTAGTACAGGGAAATCAGCCCCAGCATTTT. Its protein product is CASSLVQGNQPQHF.

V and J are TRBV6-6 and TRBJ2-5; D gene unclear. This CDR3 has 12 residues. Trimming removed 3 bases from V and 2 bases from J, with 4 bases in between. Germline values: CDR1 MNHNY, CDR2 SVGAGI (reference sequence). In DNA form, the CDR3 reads TGTGCCAGCAGTTATCATCAAGAGACCCAGTACTTC. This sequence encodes CASSYHQETQYF.

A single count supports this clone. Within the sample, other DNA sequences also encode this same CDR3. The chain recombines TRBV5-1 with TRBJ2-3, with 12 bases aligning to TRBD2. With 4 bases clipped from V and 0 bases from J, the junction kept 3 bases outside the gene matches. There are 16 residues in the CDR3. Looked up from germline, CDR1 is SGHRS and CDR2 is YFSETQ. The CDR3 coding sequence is TGCGCCAGCAGCACTGGGACTAGCGGGAGCACAGATACGCAGTATTTT. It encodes CASSTGTSGSTDTQYF. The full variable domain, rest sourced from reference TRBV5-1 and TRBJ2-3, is KAGVTQTPRYLIKTRGQQVTLSCSPISGHRSVSWYQQTPGQGLQFLFEYFSETQRNKGNFPGRFSGRQFSNSRSEMNVSTLELGDSALYLCASSTGTSGSTDTQYFGPGTRLTVL.

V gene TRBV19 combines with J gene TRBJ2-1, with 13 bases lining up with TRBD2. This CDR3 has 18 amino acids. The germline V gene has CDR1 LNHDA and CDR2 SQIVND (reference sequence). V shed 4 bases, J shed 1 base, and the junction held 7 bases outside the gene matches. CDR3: CASSRGTSGMTSYNEQFF. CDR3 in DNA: TGTGCCAGTAGTAGAGGGACTAGCGGGATGACTTCCTACAATGAGCAGTTCTTC.

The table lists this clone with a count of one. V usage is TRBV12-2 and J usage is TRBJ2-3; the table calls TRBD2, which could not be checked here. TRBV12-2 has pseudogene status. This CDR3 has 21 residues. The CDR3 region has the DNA TGTGCAAGTCGCTCCTTAACGACTACTAGCGGGAGTTTAATTGGCACAGATACGCAGTATTTT. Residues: CASRSLTTTSGSLIGTDTQYF.

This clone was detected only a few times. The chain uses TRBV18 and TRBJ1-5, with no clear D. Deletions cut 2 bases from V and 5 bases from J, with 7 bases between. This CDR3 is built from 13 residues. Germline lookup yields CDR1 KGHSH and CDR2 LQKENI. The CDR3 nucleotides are TGTGCCAGCTCACCAGGGGAGCATCAGCCCCAGCATTTT. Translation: CASSPGEHQPQHF.

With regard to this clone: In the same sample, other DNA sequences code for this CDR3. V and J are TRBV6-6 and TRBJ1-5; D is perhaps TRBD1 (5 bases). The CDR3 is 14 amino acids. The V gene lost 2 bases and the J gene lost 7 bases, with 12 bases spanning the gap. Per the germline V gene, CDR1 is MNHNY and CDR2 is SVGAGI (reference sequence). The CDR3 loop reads CASSYAGGGQPQHF. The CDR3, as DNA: TGTGCCAGCAGTTACGCGGGGGGTGGCCAGCCCCAGCATTTT.

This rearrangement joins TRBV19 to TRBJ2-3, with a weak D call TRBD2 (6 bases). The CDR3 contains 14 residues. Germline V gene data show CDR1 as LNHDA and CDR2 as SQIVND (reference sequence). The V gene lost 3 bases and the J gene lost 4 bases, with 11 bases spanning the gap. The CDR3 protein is CASSIDGSADTQYF. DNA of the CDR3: TGTGCCAGTAGTATTGACGGGAGCGCAGATACGCAGTATTTT.